This entry concerns a single T cell receptor beta chain. Authors' analysis steps: Amplification of reference gene primers provided the estimated nucleated cell counts. Produced via immunoSEQ multiplex PCR; TCRdb's table is partial and in-frame only. The V and J calls and the clone size are those of that table, but D and trimming were determined from the DNA. The sample holds tens of thousands of clones, over 80% seen once. The germline V gene has CDR1 SGHVS and CDR2 FQNEAQ. The CDR3 has 16 amino acids. Trimming shortened V by 1 base and J by 0 bases, and 10 bases separated the two germline ends. These data belong to a study of blood T cell repertoires in COVID-19. The overall study: COVID-19 samples collected from the United States, Italy and Spain covered acute and convalescent phases. In each case, the material was cDNA or gDNA derived from T cells, B-cell-depleted T cells, or PBMCs.

The chain links TRBV7-8 to TRBJ2-1; D unresolved. This TCR was recovered from a man older than 75 with acute or convalescent COVID-19. Sample: peripheral blood. The CDR3 DNA sequence: TGTGCCAGCAGCTTAGGCAGGCAAAGCTCCTACAATGAGCAGTTCTTC. Translated, it gives CASSLGRQSSYNEQFF.